The 21 T cell receptor beta chains presented below share a single source sample, sequenced in a study of blood T cells in healthy people across ages. A second PCR of 7 to 11 cycles used a sample-barcoded 5' primer and a J-beta primer mix. From the 5' RACE reads, TCRdb called clonotypes with MiXCR, one entry per CDR3 protein. The sample consists of approximately 800,000 distinct CDR3 sequences, approximately 65% of them appearing once. The sample consisted of blood. These receptors were collected from a man aged 30 to 45 in good health.

This chain links TRBV27 with TRBJ2-1; D remains ambiguous. The CDR3 sequence is 15 residues long. Germline CDR1 is MNHEY and CDR2 is SMNVEV (reference sequence). V was cut by 0 bases and J by 3 bases, with 9 bases left in between. The chain's CDR3 is CASSLSRSVYNEQFF. The CDR3 nucleotides read TGTGCCAGCAGTTTATCCAGATCGGTCTACAATGAGCAGTTCTTC.

This clonotype was seen a single time. The chain couples TRBV30 to TRBJ1-6; 8 positions match TRBD1. This CDR3 has 16 amino acids. Germline assignment: CDR1 GTSNPN and CDR2 SVGIG (reference sequence). Trimming removed 2 bases from V and 0 bases from J; junction bases left unmatched: 3. In DNA form, the CDR3 reads TGTGCCTGGAGTAGGGACAGGAGCTCCTATAATTCACCCCTCCACTTT. It translates to CAWSRDRSSYNSPLHF.

This sequence joins TRBV12-3 or TRBV12-4 and TRBJ2-1, with a possible D match to TRBD2 (7 bases). This CDR3 spans 14 amino acids. In nucleotides, the CDR3 is TGTGCGGGTGGCGGGGGCGACGCCTACAATGAGCAGTTCTTC. Its translation: CAGGGGDAYNEQFF.

V and J are TRBV10-3 and TRBJ2-5; D ambiguous. Between the trimmed V and J ends, which lost 4 bases and 3 bases, there was a span of 6 bases. The CDR3 spans 12 residues. CDR1 and CDR2 from the germline V gene are ENHRY and SYGVKD. The CDR3 loop reads CAISAVEETQYF. The DNA for the CDR3 is TGTGCCATCAGTGCAGTAGAAGAGACCCAGTACTTC.

This clonotype turned up a few times. The chain combines TRBV12-3 or TRBV12-4 with TRBJ2-7, with a weak D call TRBD2 (6 bases). V was cut by 3 bases and J by 2 bases, with 8 bases left in between. The CDR3 consists of 13 residues. The CDR3 here is CASSFGSAYEQYF. In DNA form, the CDR3 reads TGTGCCAGCAGTTTCGGGAGTGCCTACGAGCAGTACTTC.

The chain has TRBV30 and TRBJ1-6; possibly TRBD1 for D (6 bases). Germline-derived CDR1 and CDR2 are GTSNPN and SVGIG (reference sequence). This CDR3 has 14 amino acids. V was clipped by 3 bases and J by 10 bases, with 16 bases between them. This CDR3 reads CAWSIRGVRSPLHF. The CDR3 nucleotides are TGTGCCTGGAGCATCAGGGGAGTAAGGTCACCCCTCCACTTT.

The chain employs TRBV6-6 and TRBJ2-7; 8 bases line up with TRBD1. The J call may be faulty, since TRBJ2-5 better matches the DNA end. CDR1 is MNHNY, CDR2 SVGAGI, per germline (reference sequence). This CDR3 region has 15 residues. The CDR3 region has the DNA TGTGCCAGCACATCAGGGGGCGCGGTGGGAGAGACCCAGTACTTC. Its translation is CASTSGGAVGETQYF.

In the case of this clonotype: The junction departs from germline at one end; a sequencing error may be responsible. The gene calls are TRBV5-1 and TRBJ2-5, with TRBD1 matching over 9 bases. The DNA matches TRBJ2-7 better at its end, which makes the J call doubtful. The CDR3 is made up of 14 amino acids. Germline-derived CDR1 and CDR2 are SGHRS and YFSETQ. The CDR3 region has the DNA TGCGCCGGCAGCTGGGACAGGGAGGTGGGCGAGCAGTACTTC. Translated: CAGSWDREVGEQYF.

Turning to this clonotype: Its ends do not fully match the called genes, so a read error is possible. The chain combines TRBV2 with TRBJ2-4, with 11 bases lining up with TRBD2. Germline V gene data show CDR1 as SNHLY and CDR2 as FYNNEI. The CDR3 has 15 amino acids. DNA of the CDR3: TGTGCCAGCAGAGTTAGCGGGGGGGCCAATAACATTCAGTACTTC. Amino acids: CASRVSGGANNIQYF.

The sample holds a few counts of this clonotype. V is TRBV6-5 and J is TRBJ2-4; 11 bases match TRBD1. J gave up 5 bases and V 3 bases, and 9 bases lay outside the gene matches. The CDR3 contains 17 residues. Germline loops: CDR1 MNHEY, CDR2 SVGAGI. The CDR3 sequence is CASSYRTGGGLQNIQYF. CDR3 bases: TGTGCCAGCAGTTATCGGACAGGGGGCGGTCTCCAAAACATTCAGTACTTC.

This chain uses TRBV20-1 with TRBJ2-4; no definite D call. The J call is doubtful: the DNA matches TRBJ2-7 better. Germline values: CDR1 DFQATT, CDR2 SNEGSKA (reference sequence). The CDR3 sequence is 13 residues long. Here the CDR3 reads CSARSDTDYEQYF. The DNA for the CDR3 is TGCAGTGCTAGATCTGACACCGACTACGAGCAGTACTTC.

About this clonotype itself: Relative to the germline gene, one junction end is altered; a read error may explain this. The gene calls are TRBV4-3 and TRBJ2-7, with TRBD2 matching over 8 bases. Germline loops: CDR1 LGHNA, CDR2 YSLEER. The CDR3 is 15 residues long. The chain's CDR3 is CAGSQEAGAAYEQYF. The CDR3 nucleotides are TGCGCCGGCAGCCAGGAAGCGGGGGCCGCCTACGAGCAGTACTTC.

This clonotype has a handful of counts. The chain carries TRBV4-3 and TRBJ2-3; 10 nucleotides align to TRBD2. J was trimmed by 6 bases and V by 1 base; bases with no gene match: 7. CDR3 length: 16 amino acids. Per germline, CDR1 LGHNA and CDR2 YSLEER. This chain's CDR3 is CASSQAERGGRDTQYF. CDR3 DNA: TGCGCCAGCAGCCAAGCTGAGCGGGGGGGCCGCGATACGCAGTATTTT.

J is TRBJ1-2 and V is TRBV7-2, with D possibly matching TRBD1 (6 bases). Trimming stripped 3 bases from V and 3 bases from J, with 14 bases between. The V gene's germline CDR1 is SGHTA and CDR2 FQGNSA. This CDR3 comprises 15 residues. The CDR3 sequence: CASSLASQGYYGYTF. CDR3 nucleotide sequence: TGTGCCAGCAGCTTGGCTTCACAGGGATACTATGGCTACACCTTC.

This clonotype was observed a handful of times. This rearrangement joins TRBV9 to TRBJ1-6, with 10 bases matching TRBD1. Germline trimming cut 3 bases from V and 7 bases from J; bases unmatched to any gene: 1. Germline lookup yields CDR1 SGDLS and CDR2 YYNGEE. The CDR3 has 14 residues. This CDR3 is CASSATGGNSPLHF. The CDR3 DNA sequence: TGTGCCAGCAGCGCGACAGGGGGCAATTCACCCCTCCACTTT. Full variable domain (outside the CDR3, taken from reference TRBV9 and TRBJ1-6): DSGVTQTPKHLITATGQRVTLRCSPRSGDLSVYWYQQSLDQGLQFLIQYYNGEERAKGNILERFSAQQFPDLHSELNLSSLELGDSALYFCASSATGGNSPLHFGNGTRLTVT.

This clonotype has only a few counts. The rearrangement links TRBV27 to TRBJ2-5; no reliable D call. Per germline, CDR1 MNHEY and CDR2 SMNVEV (reference sequence). The CDR3 sequence is 16 residues long. The V end was cut by 2 bases, the J end by 1 base, with 14 bases between. This CDR3 reads CASSLRVGDFQETQYF. CDR3 DNA: TGTGCCAGCAGTTTACGGGTGGGCGATTTCCAAGAGACCCAGTACTTC.

The V gene is TRBV21-1, the J gene TRBJ1-2. TRBV21-1 is a pseudogene. The length of the CDR3 is 10 residues. In DNA form, the CDR3 reads TGTGCCAGCATCCTCTATGGCTACACCTTC. Encoded protein: CASILYGYTF.

With regard to this clonotype: The junction does not match germline at one end; this may be a read error. J is TRBJ2-5 and V is TRBV4-1, with TRBD1 identical over 8 bases. The CDR3 totals 15 residues. Germline-derived CDR1 and CDR2 are MGHRA and YSYEKL. DNA of the CDR3: TGCGCCAGCAGCCCGCGACAGGGGAAACAAGGGACCCAGTACTTC. This sequence encodes CASSPRQGKQGTQYF.

V is TRBV27 and J is TRBJ2-1, with 8 positions matching TRBD2. V lost 4 bases and J lost 5; bases outside the gene matches: 7. The CDR3 loop spans 15 amino acids. Germline CDR1 MNHEY, CDR2 SMNVEV (reference sequence). CDR3 amino acids: CASSSSGTRDNEQFF. CDR3 nucleotide sequence: TGTGCCAGCAGTTCCTCCGGGACTAGGGACAATGAGCAGTTCTTC.

The genes are TRBV29-1 and TRBJ1-4; D is possibly TRBD1 (6 bases). The CDR3 loop spans 14 amino acids. Germline CDR1 reads SQVTM; CDR2 reads ANQGSEA. The V gene lost 7 bases and the J gene lost 2 bases, with 14 bases spanning the gap. The CDR3 sequence is CSASEGGTNEKLFF. As DNA, the CDR3 is TGCAGCGCCTCAGAGGGGGGGACTAATGAAAAACTGTTTTTT.

CDR3 in DNA: TGCAGTGCTTTCCCAGCGCACTACTCCTACGAGCAGTACTTC. Protein sequence: CSAFPAHYSYEQYF. The rearrangement uses TRBV20-1 and TRBJ2-7; no reliable D call. Trimming pared 5 bases from V and 0 bases from J, leaving 14 bases between. The CDR3 length is 14 residues. Germline CDR1 is DFQATT and CDR2 is SNEGSKA (reference sequence).